This is a list of T cell receptor beta chains from one sample in a study of shared clonotypes between healthy human individuals. The method was immunoSEQ multiplex PCR; TCRdb's version includes in-frame clones alone and lacks a portion of them. The profile covers some 800,000 clones, with 85% to 95% appearing a single time and about 24% taken by the ten largest. The sample taken for sequencing was naive CD8+ T cells sorted from blood. The receptors stem from a man aged 30 to 45 in good health. The CDR3 runs from the conserved cysteine through the conserved F or W. Only some rows state a clone size, as once, few, many or a class for expanded clones.

V gene,J gene,clone size,CDR3 protein
TRBV28,TRBJ2-2,-,CASSVLSGAWTGELFF
TRBV6-6,TRBJ1-3,-,CASRPSTGFSGNTIYF
TRBV7-9,TRBJ2-1,-,CASSLGLAVYTEQFF
TRBV27,TRBJ2-1,once,CASSFHRDSPYNEQFF
TRBV28,TRBJ2-7,-,CASSPSTGTSGISRPYEQYF
TRBV7-7,TRBJ2-5,-,CASSFGGPFVAHQETQYF
TRBV28,TRBJ1-2,-,CASSLYSGVRVDRQGPPHGYTF
TRBV9,TRBJ2-3,-,CASSGAGADRDTQYF
TRBV7-9,TRBJ2-2,-,CASSPLGGRAFGELFF
TRBV4-3,TRBJ2-1,-,CASSQTPSPGDEQFF
TRBV5-5,TRBJ2-7,-,CASSSLTGGSYEQYF
TRBV7-3,TRBJ2-1,-,CASSATGGSYNEQFF
TRBV28,TRBJ2-2,-,CASSFHRGLTGELFF
TRBV9,TRBJ2-5,-,CASSVAAGGPQETQYF
TRBV27,TRBJ2-3,-,CASSSPVSDTQYF
TRBV29-1,TRBJ2-7,-,CSIESGQGDEQYF
TRBV9,TRBJ2-1,-,CASSVSSGGSQYNEQFF
TRBV28,TRBJ1-3,-,CASSFQSGNTIYF
TRBV7-9,TRBJ2-3,-,CASSHQADSDTQYF
TRBV13,TRBJ2-1,once,CASSYGTSGRDEQFF
TRBV18,TRBJ2-7,-,CASSPMDRGLDEQYF
TRBV5-1,TRBJ2-1,-,CASSSRDRVNEQFF
TRBV6-1,TRBJ2-3,-,CASSEGSGTDTDTQYF
TRBV2,TRBJ2-1,-,CASLGLAGYNEQFF
TRBV28,TRBJ2-5,-,CASSFVAGGETQYF
TRBV29-1,TRBJ2-1,-,CSVVGSSGSSYNEQFF
TRBV4-2,TRBJ2-3,-,CASSQAPALGTDTQYF
TRBV10-3,TRBJ2-2,-,CAISVSLRILAGGTGELFF
TRBV27,TRBJ2-7,few,CASSFGRSSYEQYF
TRBV7-9,TRBJ2-1,-,CATVEVLVVDEQFF
TRBV5-1,TRBJ2-7,-,CASSFDMTRGFTEQYF
TRBV7-6,TRBJ2-7,-,CASSPGQGTYEQYF
TRBV6-1,TRBJ1-1,-,CASSDHNGNTEAFF
TRBV27,TRBJ2-1,-,CASSPGTSGYDYNEQFF
TRBV2,TRBJ2-7,-,CASGGGRSYEQYF
TRBV11-2,TRBJ2-1,-,CASTAGADFYNEQFF
TRBV7-9,TRBJ1-2,-,CASSLSVGVFDGYTF
TRBV27,TRBJ2-7,-,CASSLSASQGREQYF
TRBV19,TRBJ2-3,-,CASSITGLAGDVAADTQYF
TRBV6-1,TRBJ2-5,-,CASREWGETQYF
TRBV9,TRBJ2-1,-,CASSVEGAPYNEQFF
TRBV29-1,TRBJ2-7,-,CSVSPGQGGYEQYF
TRBV23-1,TRBJ2-7,-,CASSYPGTELSYEQYF
TRBV29-1,TRBJ1-1,-,CSVVPGNTEAFF
TRBV11-3,TRBJ2-3,-,CASSLGTDTQYF
TRBV7-9,TRBJ1-2,once,CASSLEGDRGSGYTF
TRBV11-2,TRBJ2-5,once,CASSSSGSYQETQYF
TRBV18,TRBJ2-7,-,CASSLRGTPYEQYF
TRBV7-2,TRBJ2-7,-,CASSLGLGTTSFEQYF
TRBV11-2,TRBJ1-1,-,CASSLRNTEAFF
TRBV6-1,TRBJ2-5,-,CASSEAPSGSEETQYF
TRBV28,TRBJ2-2,-,CASSFHIIGELFF
TRBV11-2,TRBJ2-5,-,CASNGLAEPQETQYF
TRBV7-9,TRBJ1-2,-,CASSFGQDGYTF
TRBV6-1,TRBJ2-1,-,CASSDWERAYNEQFF